The 3 T cell receptor beta chains in this list originate from one sample, sequenced in a study of T-cell memory formation after mild COVID-19. TCRdb fed the 5' RACE reads into MiXCR, producing one record per CDR3 protein. The sample gives around 300,000 distinct CDR3 sequences, 13% of which show up once; about 21% is in the top ten. The sequencing sample was made of PBMCs or a T cell subset sorted from them (not recorded which). The receptors were gathered from a man aged 18 to 35 who had mild COVID-19 (a few samples of this study predate the infection). Cell type and time point are not known.

V gene TRBV7-2 combines with J gene TRBJ2-7; possible D gene TRBD2, 5 bases. The CDR3 spans 13 residues. Germline loops: CDR1 SGHTA, CDR2 FQGNSA. Trimming shortened V by 2 bases and J by 2 bases, and 7 bases separated the two germline ends. Written as DNA, the CDR3 is TGTGCCAGCAGCTTACGAGGGACCTACGAGCAGTACGTC. Translated: CASSLRGTYEQYV.

This clonotype was observed a handful of times. The chain is built from TRBV12-3 or TRBV12-4 and TRBJ1-5; a possible D gene is TRBD1 (5 bases). The CDR3 spans 13 residues. The V end was cut by 4 bases, the J end by 3 bases, with 7 bases between. CDR3 nucleotides: TGTGCCAGCAGTTGGGGGGACAATCAGCCCCAGCATTTT. Encoded protein: CASSWGDNQPQHF.

This clonotype was counted many times. The chain recombines TRBV6-2 or TRBV6-3 with TRBJ2-1, with D uncertain. This CDR3 has 11 residues. V was cut by 6 bases and J by 2 bases, with 2 bases left in between. The germline V gene has CDR1 MNHEY and CDR2 SVGEGT. Here the CDR3 reads CASSPYNEQFF. The CDR3, as DNA: TGTGCCAGCAGCCCCTACAATGAGCAGTTCTTC.